This T cell receptor beta chain came from a study of beta chain features in type 1 diabetes. In germline, CDR1 is SGHTA, CDR2 FQGTGA. V was cut by 5 bases and J by 3 bases, with 15 bases left in between. The CDR3 sequence is 15 residues long. The study, taken as a whole, reports: TCRB rearrangement may or may not be influenced by HLA type; here this remained unresolved.

The sample holds a few counts of this clone. Antigen unknown. Expressed TCRB transcripts were sequenced, since all the RNA that had been isolated was reverse transcribed. Sequenced by immunoSEQ multiplex PCR; TCRdb stores in-frame clones only, minus some. Of roughly 450,000 clones listed, around 13% are singletons. The chain couples TRBV7-3 to TRBJ2-3; D tentatively reads TRBD1 or TRBD2 (6 bases each). The receptor was derived from a man aged 30 to 39 in good health. Sequenced sample: naive CD4+ T cells from blood. The CDR3: CASSKNRGGTDTQYF. The DNA for the CDR3 is TGTGCCAGCAGCAAAAACCGAGGGGGGACAGATACGCAGTATTTT.